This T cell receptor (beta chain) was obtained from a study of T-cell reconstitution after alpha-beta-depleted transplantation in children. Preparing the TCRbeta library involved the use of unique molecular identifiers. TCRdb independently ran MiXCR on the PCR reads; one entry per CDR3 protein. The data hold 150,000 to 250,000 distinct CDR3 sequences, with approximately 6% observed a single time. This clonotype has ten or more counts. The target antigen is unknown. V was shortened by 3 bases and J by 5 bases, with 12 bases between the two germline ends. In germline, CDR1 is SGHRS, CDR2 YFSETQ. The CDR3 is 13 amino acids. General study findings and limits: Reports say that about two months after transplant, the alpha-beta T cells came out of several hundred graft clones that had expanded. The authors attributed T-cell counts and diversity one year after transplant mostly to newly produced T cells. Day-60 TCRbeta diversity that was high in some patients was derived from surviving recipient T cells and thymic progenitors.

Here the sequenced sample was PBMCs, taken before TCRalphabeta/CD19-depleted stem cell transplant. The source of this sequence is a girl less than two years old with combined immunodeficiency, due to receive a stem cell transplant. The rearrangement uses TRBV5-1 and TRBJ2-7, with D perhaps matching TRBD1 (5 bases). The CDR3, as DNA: TGCGCCAGCAGCTCGCCGACAGTCCACGAGCAGTACTTC. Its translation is CASSSPTVHEQYF.